This T cell receptor beta chain is from a study of blood T cells in healthy people across ages. Study-wide background: T cells yielded about one barcoded beta molecule per two cells through template switching.

Overall study results and limits: PBMC samples, being unsorted, prevented any conclusive comparison of naive and antigen-experienced cells. Unknown CMV status may confound age-related changes in expanded clones.

A note on this clonotype: Its antigen is unidentified.

The use of a sample-barcoded 5' primer and a J-beta primer mix characterized a second PCR of roughly 6 to 11 cycles. TCRdb itself ran the 5' RACE reads through MiXCR, one entry per CDR3 protein. The table has roughly 680,000 distinct CDR3 sequences, around 21% seen once. Germline lookup yields CDR1 SGHVT and CDR2 SQSDAQ. V dropped 5 bases and J dropped 0; count of bases not matched to a gene: 5. This CDR3 region has 16 residues. The gene calls are TRBV7-4 and TRBJ2-4; 9 nucleotides match TRBD2. This TCR came from a man aged 70-80 years in good health. The specimen sequenced was blood. The CDR3 is CASSDRLAEAKNIQYF. CDR3 in DNA: TGTGCCAGCAGCGACCGACTAGCGGAAGCCAAAAACATTCAGTACTTC.